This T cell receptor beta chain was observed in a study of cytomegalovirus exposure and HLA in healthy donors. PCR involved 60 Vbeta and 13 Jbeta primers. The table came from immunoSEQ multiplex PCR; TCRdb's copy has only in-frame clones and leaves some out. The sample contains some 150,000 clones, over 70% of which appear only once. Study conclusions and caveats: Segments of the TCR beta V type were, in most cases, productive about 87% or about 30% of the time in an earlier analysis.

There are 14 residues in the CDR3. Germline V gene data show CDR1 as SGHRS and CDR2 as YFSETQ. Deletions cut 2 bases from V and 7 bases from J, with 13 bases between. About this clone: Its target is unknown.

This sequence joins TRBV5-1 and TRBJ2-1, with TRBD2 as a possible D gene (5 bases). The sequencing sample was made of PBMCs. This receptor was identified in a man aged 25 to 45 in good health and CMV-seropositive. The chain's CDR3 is CASSFTGIGNEQFF. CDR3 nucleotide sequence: TGCGCCAGCAGCTTCACCGGGATCGGGAATGAGCAGTTCTTC.